This TCR beta chain derives from a study of molecular identifiers for immune sequencing clone quantification. MiXCR, applied by TCRdb to the PCR reads, yields one record per CDR3 protein. The table records around 480,000 distinct CDR3 sequences, about a fifth of them present only once. Germline V gives CDR1 SQVTM, CDR2 ANQGSEA. Trimming shortened V by 3 bases and J by 2 bases, and 8 bases separated the two germline ends. The CDR3 spans 13 residues. This clonotype came up a few times. The genes are TRBV29-1 and TRBJ2-1, with a weak D call TRBD1 (5 bases). The origin of this receptor is a human donor in good health. Some libraries in this study had Jurkat cell RNA spiked in. The sequenced material came from naive CD8+ T cells from blood, with Jurkat cell RNA spiked in. Specified subset: FACS-sorted CD8+CD4-CCR7+CD45RA+ naive T cells. The chain's CDR3 is CSVDQGPYNEQFF. The DNA of the CDR3 is TGCAGCGTTGATCAGGGCCCCTACAATGAGCAGTTCTTC.